The source of this TCR beta chain is a study of blood T cell repertoires in COVID-19. Only in-frame clones appear in the TCRdb table, and some are missing; sequencing was by immunoSEQ multiplex PCR. This sample has approximately 250,000 clones, with around 88% found just once. With 3 bases clipped from V and 5 bases from J, the junction kept 19 bases outside the gene matches. CDR1 and CDR2 from the germline V gene are DFQATT and SNEGSKA (reference sequence). CDR3 length: 19 amino acids. The sequencing input was PBMCs or T cells enriched from blood (not recorded which). V and J are TRBV20-1 and TRBJ2-1; 10 bases fit TRBD2. The source is a middle-aged woman with acute COVID-19. The CDR3 coding sequence is TGCAGTGCTAGTGGGTGGGCACTAGTGAGGACTAGCGGCAACAATGAGCAGTTCTTC. Translation gives CSASGWALVRTSGNNEQFF.